Below, 9 T cell receptor beta chains from the same sample are listed, as sequenced in a study of CD8 T cells in Susac syndrome. RNA totalling roughly 0.5 to 1 ug underwent reverse transcription with random hexamers. TCRdb processed the immunoSEQ multiplex PCR reads anew with MiXCR; each CDR3 protein has one entry. Among 150,000 or so distinct CDR3 sequences, roughly 95% were seen once, and the ten largest hold less than 0.15%. Sequencing was done on a sample of CD4+ T cells from PBMCs. Receptor source: a human donor with Susac syndrome.

V is TRBV4-2 and J is TRBJ2-3; unclear D gene. Germline values: CDR1 LGHNA, CDR2 YNFKEQ. V dropped 5 bases and J dropped 0 bases, with 3 bases sitting between them. The CDR3 has 12 residues. The DNA for the CDR3 is TGTGCCAGCAGCGCCAGCACAGATACGCAGTATTTT. Translating it yields CASSASTDTQYF.

The J gene is TRBJ2-1, the V gene TRBV11-2; D gene ambiguous. The CDR3 has 14 amino acids. From germline, CDR1 is SGHAT and CDR2 FQNNGV. V dropped 3 bases and J dropped 8 bases, with 14 bases sitting between them. In nucleotides, the CDR3 is TGTGCCAGCAGCTTCCGGTCTTACGTGGATGAGCAGTTCTTC. Encoded protein: CASSFRSYVDEQFF. Filled out from reference TRBV11-2 and TRBJ2-1, the complete variable domain reads EAGVAQSPRYKIIEKRQSVAFWCNPISGHATLYWYQQILGQGPKLLIQFQNNGVVDDSQLPKDRFSAERLKGVDSTLKIQPAKLEDSAVYLCASSFRSYVDEQFFGPGTRLTVL.

V gene TRBV20-1 combines with J gene TRBJ2-1, with 9 nucleotides matching TRBD1. After removal of 1 base from V and 7 bases from J, the junction contained 14 bases not matched to a gene. The CDR3 contains 17 residues. CDR1 and CDR2 (germline): DFQATT, SNEGSKA (reference sequence). The CDR3 sequence is CSARVWDRALPQNEQFF. The CDR3 coding sequence is TGCAGTGCTAGAGTCTGGGACAGGGCCCTTCCCCAGAATGAGCAGTTCTTC.

The chain combines TRBV4-3 with TRBJ1-5, with 7 bases matching TRBD1. V gave up 3 bases and J gave up 7 bases; unmatched junction bases: 12. The CDR3 contains 16 residues. Germline V gives CDR1 LGHNA, CDR2 YSLEER. The CDR3 sequence is CASSHGRVGTEQPQHF. CDR3 coding DNA: TGCGCCAGCAGCCATGGAAGAGTTGGGACAGAGCAGCCCCAGCATTTT.

The J gene is TRBJ2-5, the V gene TRBV9; D not certain. This CDR3 contains 15 residues. Trimming shortened V by 4 bases and J by 2 bases, and 15 bases separated the two germline ends. In germline, CDR1 is SGDLS, CDR2 YYNGEE. CDR3 nucleotide sequence: TGTGCCAGCAGCCTTAGACCGGCAGCTCAAGAGACCCAGTACTTC. The encoded protein is CASSLRPAAQETQYF.

The CDR3 spells CSARAGFASGTQYF. CDR3 coding DNA: TGCAGTGCTAGGGCGGGTTTCGCCTCGGGGACCCAGTACTTC. The chain joins TRBV20-1 to TRBJ2-5, with D perhaps TRBD2 (5 bases). CDR3 length equals 14 residues. With 3 bases removed from V and 7 bases from J, the gap between germline ends came to 18 bases. Looked up from germline, CDR1 is DFQATT and CDR2 is SNEGSKA (reference sequence).

This clonotype was seen once. CDR3 in DNA: TGCAGTGCTAGGGAGCAGGGGCGCGGGAACACTGAAGCTTTCTTT. This sequence encodes CSAREQGRGNTEAFF. J is TRBJ1-1 and V is TRBV20-1, with D possibly being TRBD1 (6 bases). The CDR3 has 15 residues. Trimming pared 3 bases from V and 1 base from J, leaving 15 bases between. Germline CDR1 and CDR2: DFQATT and SNEGSKA (reference sequence).

V and J are TRBV28 and TRBJ2-1, with 7 bases matching TRBD1. The CDR3 covers 14 residues. Germline trimming cut 4 bases from V and 9 bases from J; bases unmatched to any gene: 9. From germline, CDR1 is MDHEN and CDR2 SYDVKM. The CDR3 loop is CASSWTTRGSEQFF. The CDR3 bases are TGTGCCAGCAGTTGGACGACCAGGGGGAGTGAGCAGTTCTTC.

The gene calls are TRBV4-3 and TRBJ1-6; perhaps TRBD1 as D (6 bases). Germline V gene lookup returns CDR1 LGHNA and CDR2 YSLEER. Between the trimmed V and J ends, which lost 0 bases and 5 bases, there was a span of 11 bases. The CDR3 loop spans 16 amino acids. In nucleotides, the CDR3 is TGCGCCAGCAGCCAAGAGAGGGGGAGACATAATTCACCCCTCCACTTT. Its protein is CASSQERGRHNSPLHF.